The T cell receptor (beta chain) under discussion was sequenced for a study of T cells in women clearing cervical HPV infection. Whole-study context: Controls gave blood once infection was undetectable; cases at lesion identification.

Regarding this clone: The read comes to an end 3 residues before the CDR3 does, leaving the germline J gene to fill in the end.

Per the germline V gene, CDR1 is MNHEY and CDR2 is SVGEGT. This CDR3 spans 12 amino acids. V was trimmed by 6 bases and J by 6 bases, leaving 12 bases between them. Assay: immunoSEQ multiplex PCR; the TCRdb copy retains only in-frame clones and omits some. This sample's table has around 18,000 clones. This TCR came from a woman aged 18 to 75 with a cervical HPV16 infection that either progressed to CIN3+ or cleared (not recorded which). Sequencing input: blood buffy coat. The rearrangement links TRBV6-2 or TRBV6-3 to TRBJ2-7; weak D call: TRBD1 (5 bases). The CDR3 region is CASSQQAVEQYF. The CDR3 bases that were read are TGTGCCAGCAGCCAACAGGCGGTCGAG.